A single sample is the source of the 20 T cell receptor beta chains below, sequenced in a study of T cell responses to AZD1222 COVID-19 vaccine. This table comes from immunoSEQ multiplex PCR, and its TCRdb copy is limited to in-frame clones, with some not included. The table lists around 160,000 clones, just over 90% of them singletons. The specimen comprised peripheral blood, sampled 28 days after the second AZD1222 dose. These receptor sequences come from an adult who received the AZD1222 COVID-19 vaccine.

V and J are TRBV4-1 and TRBJ2-3, with D perhaps TRBD2 (6 bases). Trimming left V 0 bases short and J 10 bases short, with 11 bases between. The CDR3 covers 13 residues. The germline V gene encodes CDR1 MGHRA and CDR2 YSYEKL. The CDR3 spells CASSQESSGAQYF. The CDR3 region has the DNA TGCGCCAGCAGCCAAGAGAGTAGCGGAGCGCAGTATTTT.

The gene calls are TRBV3-1 (or the pseudogene TRBV3-2) and TRBJ1-2; 8 bases match TRBD1. The CDR3 is 20 residues long. Looked up from germline, CDR1 is LGHDT and CDR2 is YNNKEL (reference sequence). V was pared by 0 bases and J by 5 bases, with 20 bases of the junction left unmatched. In DNA, the CDR3 is TGTGCCAGCAGCCAAGAACTCCGGGACAGGAATTCCCGGAAGGATTATGGCTACACCTTC. Translation gives CASSQELRDRNSRKDYGYTF.

V is TRBV9 and J is TRBJ2-3; D unresolved. From germline, CDR1 is SGDLS and CDR2 YYNGEE. This CDR3 is built from 13 residues. V was cut by 3 bases and J by 6 bases, with 11 bases left in between. CDR3 in DNA: TGTGCCAGCAGCGGATCACTCCCCGATACGCAGTATTTT. Protein product: CASSGSLPDTQYF.

The chain has TRBV29-1 and TRBJ1-2; unclear D gene. V was cut by 3 bases and J by 0 bases, with 8 bases left in between. Germline assignment: CDR1 SQVTM and CDR2 ANQGSEA. This CDR3 has 13 amino acids. The CDR3 protein is CSVEGVANYGYTF. CDR3 sequence (DNA): TGCAGCGTTGAGGGAGTAGCTAACTATGGCTACACCTTC.

The chain is built from TRBV19 and TRBJ1-5; a possible D gene is TRBD1 (5 bases). Germline CDR1 LNHDA, CDR2 SQIVND (reference sequence). CDR3 length equals 15 residues. With 4 bases removed from V and 0 bases from J, the gap between germline ends came to 10 bases. The CDR3 sequence: CASSSPGLSNQPQHF. The DNA of the CDR3 is TGTGCCAGTAGTAGCCCGGGACTTAGCAATCAGCCCCAGCATTTT.

The CDR3 spells CASSAGQSYNSPLHF. Written as DNA, the CDR3 is TGTGCCAGCAGTGCCGGACAGTCCTATAATTCACCCCTCCACTTT. The rearrangement links TRBV2 to TRBJ1-6; perhaps TRBD1 as D (6 bases). The CDR3 has 15 residues. V lost 4 bases and J lost 1, with 8 bases in between. Germline V gene lookup returns CDR1 SNHLY and CDR2 FYNNEI. Looking up the rest from reference TRBV2 and TRBJ1-6 gives the full variable domain: EPEVTQTPSHQVTQMGQEVILRCVPISNHLYFYWYRQILGQKVEFLVSFYNNEISEKSEIFDDQFSVERPDGSNFTLKIRSTKLEDSAMYFCASSAGQSYNSPLHFGNGTRLTVT.

The chain recombines TRBV5-4 with TRBJ1-2, with 7 nucleotides matching TRBD1. The V segment lost 2 bases and the J segment 4 bases; nucleotides outside the gene matches: 5. The CDR3 is made up of 14 amino acids. CDR1 and CDR2 (germline): SGHNT, YYREEE (reference sequence). CDR3 amino acids: CASSFPGQRYGYTF. In DNA, the CDR3 is TGTGCCAGCAGCTTTCCGGGACAGCGCTATGGCTACACCTTC.

This clone came up once. The same CDR3 also results from other DNA sequences found in this sample. This sequence joins TRBV19 and TRBJ1-1; no firm D call. V gave up 0 bases and J gave up 2 bases, with 7 bases separating them. From germline, CDR1 is LNHDA and CDR2 SQIVND (reference sequence). This CDR3 is 14 amino acids long. CDR3 loop: CASSIDKRNTEAFF. The CDR3 DNA reads as TGTGCCAGTAGTATAGATAAGAGAAACACTGAAGCTTTCTTT. Full variable domain (missing parts from reference TRBV19 and TRBJ1-1): DGGITQSPKYLFRKEGQNVTLSCEQNLNHDAMYWYRQDPGQGLRLIYYSQIVNDFQKGDIAEGYSVSREKKESFPLTVTSAQKNPTAFYLCASSIDKRNTEAFFGQGTRLTVV.

The chain uses TRBV6-5 and TRBJ1-2; D remains unclear. CDR1 and CDR2 from the germline V gene are MNHEY and SVGAGI. The length of the CDR3 is 13 residues. The germline V and J ends were trimmed by 10 bases and 6 bases, with 18 bases remaining between them. The CDR3 DNA is TGTGCCACAACGACAAGCCCATGGGATGGCTACACCTTC. As protein: CATTTSPWDGYTF.

This sequence joins TRBV11-2 and TRBJ1-2, with D tentatively TRBD1 (6 bases). V was trimmed by 4 bases and J by 8 bases, leaving 17 bases between them. Germline V gives CDR1 SGHAT, CDR2 FQNNGV. The CDR3 is 14 amino acids. The CDR3 spells CASSYVTGRSGYTF. CDR3 nucleotides: TGTGCCAGCAGCTACGTGACAGGACGGTCCGGCTACACCTTC. Full variable domain (missing parts from reference TRBV11-2 and TRBJ1-2): EAGVAQSPRYKIIEKRQSVAFWCNPISGHATLYWYQQILGQGPKLLIQFQNNGVVDDSQLPKDRFSAERLKGVDSTLKIQPAKLEDSAVYLCASSYVTGRSGYTFGSGTRLTVV.

CDR3 amino acids: CASSLAPGGTEAFF. The CDR3 region has the DNA TGCGCCAGCAGCTTGGCCCCGGGGGGGACTGAAGCTTTCTTT. This chain connects TRBV5-1 to TRBJ1-1, with D possibly being TRBD1 (5 bases). The CDR3 length is 14 residues. Germline V gives CDR1 SGHRS, CDR2 YFSETQ. Trimming took 0 bases from V and 5 from J, leaving 11 bases between them. The full variable domain, rest sourced from reference TRBV5-1 and TRBJ1-1, is KAGVTQTPRYLIKTRGQQVTLSCSPISGHRSVSWYQQTPGQGLQFLFEYFSETQRNKGNFPGRFSGRQFSNSRSEMNVSTLELGDSALYLCASSLAPGGTEAFFGQGTRLTVV.

This chain links TRBV5-4 with TRBJ1-6; TRBD1 is a possible D gene (5 bases). The CDR3 extends over 15 amino acids. The V gene's germline CDR1 is SGHNT and CDR2 YYREEE (reference sequence). Trimming left V 3 bases short and J 7 bases short, with 14 bases between. The CDR3 DNA follows: TGTGCCAGCAGCTCGTTCGGTGGGGGGAATTCACCCCTCCACTTT. It yields the protein CASSSFGGGNSPLHF. The whole variable domain, filled in from reference TRBV5-4 and TRBJ1-6, reads ETGVTQSPTHLIKTRGQQVTLRCSSQSGHNTVSWYQQALGQGPQFIFQYYREEENGRGNFPPRFSGLQFPNYSSELNVNALELDDSALYLCASSSFGGGNSPLHFGNGTRLTVT.

For the CDR3, the DNA is TGCGCCAGCAGCTTGGTACCCGGGCCCTATGGCTACACCTTC. This encodes CASSLVPGPYGYTF. The chain has TRBV5-1 and TRBJ1-2, with unresolved D. Per the germline V gene, CDR1 is SGHRS and CDR2 is YFSETQ. V lost 0 bases and J lost 4, with 10 bases in between. The CDR3 consists of 14 residues.

This rearrangement joins TRBV5-4 to TRBJ2-5; 8 bases align to TRBD1. Germline values: CDR1 SGHNT, CDR2 YYREEE (reference sequence). J lost 3 bases, V lost 2 bases, and 3 bases had no gene match. The CDR3 sequence is 14 residues long. CDR3 sequence reads: CASSFQGAEETQYF. The CDR3 DNA reads TGTGCCAGCAGCTTCCAGGGGGCCGAAGAGACCCAGTACTTC.

The chain recombines TRBV19 with TRBJ1-6; 7 positions agree with TRBD1. The CDR3 is made up of 16 amino acids. Germline V CDR1 and CDR2: LNHDA, SQIVND (reference sequence). Trimming took 3 bases from V and 4 from J; bases not matched to a gene: 6. CDR3 sequence (DNA): TGTGCCAGTAGTATTGCCCAGACAGGGTATAATTCACCCCTCCACTTT. This gives the protein CASSIAQTGYNSPLHF.

The chain is built from TRBV6-6 and TRBJ2-7; 9 bases fit TRBD1. Looked up from germline, CDR1 is MNHNY and CDR2 is SVGAGI (reference sequence). Unmatched junction bases numbered 9, after V lost 2 bases and J lost 10 bases. The CDR3 runs 14 residues. DNA for the CDR3: TGTGCCAGCAGTTACCTAGGGACAGGGAGTGAACAGTACTTC. Translation gives CASSYLGTGSEQYF.

The chain links TRBV6-5 to TRBJ2-2, with 10 bases matching TRBD1. The ends lost 2 bases at V and 6 bases at J; junction bases unmatched: 0. CDR3 length equals 14 residues. In germline, CDR1 is MNHEY, CDR2 SVGAGI. The CDR3 sequence is CASSYGQGAGELFF. The CDR3 DNA reads TGTGCCAGCAGTTACGGACAGGGGGCCGGGGAGCTGTTTTTT.

This rearrangement joins TRBV18 to TRBJ2-7, with D perhaps TRBD1 or TRBD2 (6 bases each). CDR1 KGHSH and CDR2 LQKENI come from the germline V gene. Trimming removed 4 bases from V and 3 bases from J, with 19 bases in between. This CDR3 is built from 16 residues. In DNA, the CDR3 is TGTGCCAGCTCACTCAGCCGGGACACGGGGGTCTACGAGCAGTACTTC. Amino acids: CASSLSRDTGVYEQYF. Full variable domain (outside the CDR3, taken from reference TRBV18 and TRBJ2-7): NAGVMQNPRHLVRRRGQEARLRCSPMKGHSHVYWYRQLPEEGLKFMVYLQKENIIDESGMPKERFSAEFPKEGPSILRIQQVVRGDSAAYFCASSLSRDTGVYEQYFGPGTRLTVT.

The J gene is TRBJ1-2, the V gene TRBV27; D is unclear. The CDR3 is 13 amino acids. CDR1 MNHEY and CDR2 SMNVEV come from the germline V gene (reference sequence). The V end was cut by 5 bases, the J end by 8 bases, with 15 bases between. The DNA of the CDR3 is TGTGCCAGCAGTCCAGACGGGTTGGGAGGCTACACCTTC. It encodes CASSPDGLGGYTF.

The chain recombines TRBV6-5 with TRBJ2-1; TRBD1 agrees at 7 bases. This CDR3 has 15 amino acids. From germline, CDR1 is MNHEY and CDR2 SVGAGI. The ends lost 0 bases at V and 6 bases at J; junction bases unmatched: 5. The CDR3: CASSYSGRGPNEQFF. CDR3 DNA sequence: TGTGCCAGCAGTTACTCGGGAAGGGGGCCCAATGAGCAGTTCTTC.